The T cell receptor (beta chain) described here comes from a study of low-dose radiotherapy and immunotherapy resistance in tumors. Study context: Every two weeks, cyclophosphamide 200 mg/m2 was infused one day before radiation plus immunotherapy. A dose of 300 mg of oral aspirin was taken by patients daily for four cycles from cycle 1 day 1.

The table lists this clonotype with a few counts. Priming of first-strand cDNA relied on TRAV- and TRBV-specific primers (covering alpha and beta chains). TCRs underwent 15 to 25 PCR cycles of amplification with a constant-region primer and V-primer adapter. Isolated mRNA underwent amplification by in vitro transcription. TCRdb ran MiXCR on the reads and lists one entry per CDR3 protein. The data hold about 82,000 distinct CDR3 sequences, with 15% to 20% observed a single time. This sample's time point: before trial treatment. Every donor was treated with nivolumab, ipilimumab, aspirin, low-dose cyclophosphamide and also low-dose radiotherapy. Trimming took 4 bases from V and 3 from J, leaving 19 bases between them. CDR1 SGHRS and CDR2 YFSETQ come from the germline V gene. The CDR3 has 17 amino acids.

This TCR came from a male donor with prostate cancer. Sequenced here: PBMCs, sampled before treatment. This chain uses TRBV5-1 with TRBJ2-2, with D possibly matching TRBD1 (5 bases). The CDR3, as DNA: TGCGCCAGCAGCCAGACAGCTGTGCTGGGGTACACCGGGGAGCTGTTTTTT. Residues: CASSQTAVLGYTGELFF. The full variable domain, completed using reference TRBV5-1 and TRBJ2-2, is KAGVTQTPRYLIKTRGQQVTLSCSPISGHRSVSWYQQTPGQGLQFLFEYFSETQRNKGNFPGRFSGRQFSNSRSEMNVSTLELGDSALYLCASSQTAVLGYTGELFFGEGSRLTVL.